This is a list of T cell receptor beta chains from one sample in a study of T cell repertoires in cytomegalovirus infection. These TCRs are of unknown antigen specificity. TCRdb ran MiXCR on the reads and lists one entry per CDR3 protein. The sample shows about 830,000 distinct CDR3 sequences, approximately 32% of them seen only once. This sample comprised cultured CD8+ T cells from PBMCs, obtained from culture after CMV antigen stimulation. Every receptor here comes from a human donor in good health (CMV status not recorded). Some clones in this sample may be carry-over from other donors' samples. CDR3s include the opening cysteine and the closing phenylalanine or tryptophan. Each record gives: clone size, J gene, V gene, D gene, CDR3 protein, CDR3 DNA. A D gene is named only where the DNA matches it firmly. For some rows the clone size is stated as once, few or many, or as a class when expanded; others skip it.

.	TRBJ1-1	TRBV12-3/TRBV12-4	.	CASSLNPGGEAFF	TGTGCCAGCAGTTTGAACCCCGGTGGTGAAGCTTTCTTT
few	TRBJ2-2	TRBV7-7	TRBD2	CASSWGGSDGELFF	TGTGCTAGCAGCTGGGGGGGATCTGACGGGGAGCTGTTTTTT
.	TRBJ2-1	TRBV15	TRBD2	CATSSRTSGNGQFF	TGTGCCACCAGCAGTCGGACTAGCGGCAATGGGCAGTTCTTC
few	TRBJ2-3	TRBV29-1	TRBD2	CSVEDLVTSGASTDTQYF	TGCAGCGTTGAAGATCTGGTGACTAGCGGGGCAAGCACAGATACGCAGTATTTT
few	TRBJ2-3	TRBV18	TRBD2	CASSPGRGGIFSTDTQYF	TGTGCCAGCTCCCCCGGACGGGGGGGAATCTTCAGCACAGATACGCAGTATTTT
.	TRBJ2-2	TRBV4-1	.	CASSQVQGDTGELFF	TGCGCCAGCAGCCAAGTACAGGGTGACACCGGGGAGCTGTTTTTT
.	TRBJ1-5	TRBV15	.	CATSGRGSNQPQHF	TGTGCCACCAGCGGCAGGGGTAGCAATCAGCCCCAGCATTTT
.	TRBJ1-2	TRBV19	.	CASSTRGGSNYGYTF	TGTGCCAGTAGTACTCGGGGCGGTTCTAACTATGGCTACACCTTC
many	TRBJ2-1	TRBV12-3/TRBV12-4	.	CASSDHSSYNEQFF	TGTGCCAGCAGTGACCACAGCTCCTACAATGAGCAGTTCTTC
few	TRBJ2-3	TRBV28	TRBD1	CASSYGDRGADTQYF	TGTGCCAGCAGCTACGGGGACAGGGGCGCAGATACGCAGTATTTT
many	TRBJ2-2	TRBV2	.	CASSEYGGTGELFF	TGTGCCAGCAGTGAATACGGGGGCACCGGGGAGCTGTTTTTT
.	TRBJ2-1	TRBV2	.	CASTKQFF	TGTGCCAGCACCAAACAGTTCTTC
.	TRBJ1-4	TRBV15	.	CATRTVNEKLFF	TGTGCCACCAGGACCGTTAATGAAAAGCTGTTTTTT
few	TRBJ1-4	TRBV12-3/TRBV12-4	.	CASSFVGGGTPNEKLFF	TGTGCCAGCAGTTTTGTAGGGGGTGGGACACCGAATGAAAAACTGTTTTTT
few	TRBJ1-2	TRBV6-5	.	CASSYTWPFTDGYTF	TGTGCCAGCAGTTACACCTGGCCTTTTACGGACGGCTACACCTTC
few	TRBJ1-6	TRBV6-1	TRBD1	CASKEDRNNSPLHF	TGTGCCAGCAAAGAGGACAGGAATAATTCACCCCTCCACTTT
.	TRBJ2-2	TRBV6-2/TRBV6-3	.	CASSPQNRALEAGELFF	TGTGCCAGCAGTCCCCAGAACAGGGCGCTTGAGGCCGGGGAGCTGTTTTTT
.	TRBJ1-1	TRBV10-3	.	CATSENTEAFF	TGTGCCACTAGTGAGAACACTGAAGCTTTCTTT
.	TRBJ2-1	TRBV4-3	.	CASSQDWRGPSGSYNEQFF	TGCGCCAGCAGCCAAGACTGGCGGGGGCCCTCTGGGTCCTACAATGAGCAGTTCTTC
few	TRBJ2-3	TRBV6-1	.	CASSEGLNGPDTQYF	TGTGCCAGCAGTGAGGGACTTAATGGGCCAGATACGCAGTATTTT
.	TRBJ1-2	TRBV2	.	CASKGRPYYGYTF	TGTGCCAGCAAGGGCAGGCCCTACTATGGCTACACCTTC
few	TRBJ2-5	TRBV7-9	.	CASSFQGFQETQYF	TGTGCCAGCAGCTTTCAGGGTTTTCAAGAGACCCAGTACTTC
.	TRBJ2-3	TRBV6-5	TRBD2	CASSFIAGDTDTQYF	TGTGCCAGCAGTTTTATAGCGGGGGACACAGATACGCAGTATTTT
few	TRBJ1-2	TRBV7-8	.	CASARGNYGYTF	TGTGCCAGCGCGCGGGGTAACTATGGCTACACCTTC
.	TRBJ1-5	TRBV10-2	.	CASRPRGFNQPQHF	TGCGCCAGCAGGCCGAGGGGATTTAATCAGCCCCAGCATTTT
.	TRBJ1-2	TRBV18	TRBD1	CASSPTFEDRLYGYTF	TGTGCCAGCTCACCCACGTTTGAGGACAGGTTATATGGCTACACCTTC
.	TRBJ2-1	TRBV20-1	.	CSAREPPGPKHHEQFF	TGCAGTGCTAGAGAGCCCCCCGGGCCAAAGCATCATGAGCAGTTCTTC
few	TRBJ2-1	TRBV28	TRBD2	CASSSISGGPGGEQFF	TGTGCCAGCAGTTCCATTAGCGGGGGCCCAGGGGGGGAGCAGTTCTTC
few	TRBJ1-1	TRBV6-1	.	CASWGGGEAFF	TGTGCCAGCTGGGGCGGAGGTGAAGCTTTCTTT
few	TRBJ1-1	TRBV6-1	.	CASSLNDEGRMNTEAFF	TGTGCCAGCAGCCTGAACGACGAGGGGAGAATGAACACTGAAGCTTTCTTT
.	TRBJ2-3	TRBV6-2/TRBV6-3	TRBD2	CASSLTGLAGGPRSTQYF	TGTGCCAGCAGTTTAACCGGACTAGCGGGGGGACCTCGGAGTACGCAGTATTTT
.	TRBJ2-7	TRBV6-2/TRBV6-3	TRBD2	CAILAGDTVEQYF	TGTGCCATCCTAGCGGGGGATACCGTCGAGCAGTACTTC
many	TRBJ2-2	TRBV12-3/TRBV12-4	TRBD1	CGTGNTGELFF	TGTGGGACAGGGAACACCGGGGAGCTGTTTTTT
.	TRBJ2-1	TRBV4-1	TRBD2	CASSLSGGAQFF	TGCGCCAGCAGCCTTAGCGGGGGGGCCCAGTTCTTC
.	TRBJ2-6	TRBV20-1	.	CSARWLGGPGANVLTF	TGCAGTGCTAGGTGGCTGGGGGGGCCTGGGGCCAACGTCCTGACTTTC
few	TRBJ2-1	TRBV4-3	TRBD2	CASSQDGTSGNEQFF	TGCGCCAGCAGCCAAGATGGGACTAGCGGCAATGAGCAGTTCTTC
.	TRBJ1-2	TRBV2	TRBD1	CARGVGQGAPTNYGYTF	TGTGCCAGAGGGGTGGGACAGGGGGCCCCTACTAACTATGGCTACACCTTC
.	TRBJ2-7	TRBV7-6	TRBD1	CASSPTGQGSYEQYF	TGTGCCAGCAGCCCCACGGGACAGGGGTCCTACGAGCAGTACTTC
many	TRBJ2-3	TRBV7-3	.	CASSLEGRGPDTQYF	TGTGCCAGCAGCTTAGAAGGTCGGGGACCAGATACGCAGTATTTT
.	TRBJ1-6	TRBV9	.	CASSVRNYNSPLHF	TGTGCCAGCAGCGTACGGAACTATAATTCACCCCTCCACTTT
many	TRBJ1-2	TRBV7-9	.	CASSRGAAVNYGYTF	TGTGCCAGCAGTCGAGGGGCAGCTGTTAACTATGGCTACACCTTC
.	TRBJ1-1	TRBV20-1	.	CSAVPKVALTEAFF	TGCAGTGCTGTCCCGAAGGTCGCTTTAACTGAAGCTTTCTTT
.	TRBJ2-3	TRBV27	TRBD2	CASSLSSGGTSTDTQYF	TGTGCCAGCAGTTTATCCAGCGGGGGGACGAGCACAGATACGCAGTATTTT
.	TRBJ2-1	TRBV12-3/TRBV12-4	TRBD2	CASSFQAGALGNEQFF	TGTGCCAGCAGTTTCCAAGCGGGGGCCCTGGGAAATGAGCAGTTCTTC
.	TRBJ2-5	TRBV7-9	.	CASSLVPGEVRETQYF	TGTGCCAGCAGCTTAGTGCCAGGGGAAGTGAGAGAGACCCAGTACTTC
.	TRBJ1-4	TRBV7-2	TRBD1	CASSLATAGQGALVEKLFF	TGTGCCAGCAGCTTAGCTACTGCGGGACAGGGGGCTCTGGTTGAAAAACTGTTTTTT
.	TRBJ2-5	TRBV27	.	CASSSGSSPQETQYF	TGTGCCAGCAGTTCGGGTTCATCCCCCCAAGAGACCCAGTACTTC
.	TRBJ2-1	TRBV7-6	.	CASSLRGGGEQFF	TGTGCCAGCAGCTTAAGAGGGGGAGGGGAGCAGTTCTTC
.	TRBJ1-4	TRBV7-6	.	CASAEIGNEKLFF	TGTGCCAGCGCCGAGATAGGGAATGAAAAACTGTTTTTT
few	TRBJ2-1	TRBV15	.	CATSRGRTVFYNEQFF	TGTGCCACCAGCAGAGGGAGGACAGTCTTCTACAATGAGCAGTTCTTC
.	TRBJ2-1	TRBV27	TRBD2	CASSLSAPPSGYNEQFF	TGTGCCAGCAGTTTATCCGCACCCCCTAGCGGGTACAATGAGCAGTTCTTC
.	TRBJ2-1	TRBV9	TRBD1	CASSAASDRAVNEQFF	TGTGCCAGCAGCGCCGCTTCAGACAGGGCCGTCAATGAGCAGTTCTTC
once	TRBJ1-1	TRBV7-9	.	CASSPRGQGRNTEAFF	TGTGCCAGCAGCCCCCGAGGGCAGGGTAGGAACACTGAAGCTTTCTTT
few	TRBJ2-1	TRBV19	.	CASSTPKAVAATYNEQFF	TGTGCCAGTAGTACTCCCAAGGCGGTAGCGGCAACCTACAATGAGCAGTTCTTC
many	TRBJ2-1	TRBV7-8	.	CASSPSRPPIFEQFF	TGTGCCAGCAGCCCTAGCCGACCCCCAATTTTTGAGCAGTTCTTC
few	TRBJ2-1	TRBV7-9	.	CASNFPTHSEGEQFF	TGTGCCAGCAACTTCCCCACACATAGCGAGGGCGAGCAGTTCTTC
.	TRBJ1-2	TRBV12-3/TRBV12-4	.	CASSLGTAYSYTF	TGTGCCAGCAGTCTCGGGACGGCGTATAGCTACACCTTC
.	TRBJ2-3	TRBV6-6	TRBD2	CASSYGGVQYF	TGTGCCAGCAGTTACGGGGGGGTGCAGTATTTT
.	TRBJ2-1	TRBV19	TRBD2	CASSIGGAKNNEQFF	TGTGCCAGTAGTATCGGGGGGGCTAAGAACAATGAGCAGTTCTTC